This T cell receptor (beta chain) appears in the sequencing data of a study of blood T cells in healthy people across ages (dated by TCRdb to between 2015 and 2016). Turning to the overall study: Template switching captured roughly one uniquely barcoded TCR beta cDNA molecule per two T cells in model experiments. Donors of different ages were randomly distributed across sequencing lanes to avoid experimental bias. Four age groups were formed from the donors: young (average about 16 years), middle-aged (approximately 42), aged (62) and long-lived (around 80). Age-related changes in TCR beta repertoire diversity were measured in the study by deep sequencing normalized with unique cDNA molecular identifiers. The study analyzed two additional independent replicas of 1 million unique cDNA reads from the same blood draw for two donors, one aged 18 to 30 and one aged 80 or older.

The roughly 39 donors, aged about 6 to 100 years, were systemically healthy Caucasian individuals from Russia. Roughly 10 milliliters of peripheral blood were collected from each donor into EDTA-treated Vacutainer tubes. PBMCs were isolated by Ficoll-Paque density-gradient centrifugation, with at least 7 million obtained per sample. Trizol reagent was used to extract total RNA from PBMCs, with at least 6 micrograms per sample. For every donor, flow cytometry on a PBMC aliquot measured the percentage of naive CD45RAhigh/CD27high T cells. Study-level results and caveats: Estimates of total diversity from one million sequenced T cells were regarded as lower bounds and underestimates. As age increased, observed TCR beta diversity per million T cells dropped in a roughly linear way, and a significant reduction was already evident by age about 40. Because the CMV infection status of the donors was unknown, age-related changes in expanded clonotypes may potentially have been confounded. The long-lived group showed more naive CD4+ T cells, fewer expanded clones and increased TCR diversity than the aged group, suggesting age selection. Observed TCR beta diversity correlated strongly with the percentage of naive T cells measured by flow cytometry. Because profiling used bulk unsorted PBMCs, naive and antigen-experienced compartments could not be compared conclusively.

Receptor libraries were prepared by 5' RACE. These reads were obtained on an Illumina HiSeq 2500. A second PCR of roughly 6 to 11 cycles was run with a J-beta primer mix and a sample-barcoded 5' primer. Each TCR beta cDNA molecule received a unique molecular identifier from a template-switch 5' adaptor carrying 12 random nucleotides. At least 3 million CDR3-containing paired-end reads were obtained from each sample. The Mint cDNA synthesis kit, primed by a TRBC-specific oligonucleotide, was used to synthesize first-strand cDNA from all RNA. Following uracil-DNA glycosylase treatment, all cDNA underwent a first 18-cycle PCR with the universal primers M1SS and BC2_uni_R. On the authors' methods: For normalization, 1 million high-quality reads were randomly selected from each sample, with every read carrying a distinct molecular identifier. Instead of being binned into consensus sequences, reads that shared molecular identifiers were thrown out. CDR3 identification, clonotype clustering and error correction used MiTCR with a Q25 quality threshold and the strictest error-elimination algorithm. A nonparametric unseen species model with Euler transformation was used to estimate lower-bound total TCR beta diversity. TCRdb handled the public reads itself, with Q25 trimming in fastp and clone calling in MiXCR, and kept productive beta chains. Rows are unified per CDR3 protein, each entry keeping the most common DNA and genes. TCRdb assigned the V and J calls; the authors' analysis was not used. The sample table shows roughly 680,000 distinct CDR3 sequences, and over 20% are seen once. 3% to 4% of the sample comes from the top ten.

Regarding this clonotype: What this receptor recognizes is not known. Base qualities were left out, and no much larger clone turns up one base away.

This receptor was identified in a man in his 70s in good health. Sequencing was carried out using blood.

The nucleotides read TGTGCCAGCAGCTTGGTTCGACAGGGTAATTCACCCCTCCACTTT. Protein translation: CASSLVRQGNSPLHF. The rearrangement joined TRBV5-6 to TRBJ1-6, with 7 bases matching TRBD1. The CDR3 contains 15 residues, cysteine and phenylalanine counted. The CDR3 DNA has 45 bases and is translated from base 1. V is pruned by 0 bases and J by 6 bases, leaving 3 bases of the junction without a gene match. Reading the germline V gene gives CDR1 SGHDT and CDR2 YYEEEE.